The subject of this entry is one T cell receptor gamma chain. Its antigen remains unidentified. This clone may be a read error of a much larger clone one base away. The same CDR3 arises from other DNA sequences in this sample as well. TCRdb redid the clone calls on the PCR reads with CATT. The data show about 8,700 gamma-chain clones, less than 55% seen once. The CDR3 runs to 13 residues. The junction had 1 base not matched to a gene; V was cut back by 1 base and J by 1 base. CDR1 is VINAFY and CDR2 is YDVSNSKD in the germline V gene. This specimen comes from a study of human gamma delta and Vdelta1 T cells. General study results and limits: Acute myeloid leukemia was reportedly broadly targeted by polyclonal Delta One T cells.

J is TRGJ1 or TRGJ2 and V is TRGV5. This clonotype originated in a human donor in good health. Input material: Vdelta1 gamma-delta T cells from blood grown in culture (DOT cells). Here the CDR3 reads CATWDSNYYKKLF. Written as DNA, the CDR3 is TGTGCCACCTGGGACAGTAATTATTATAAGAAACTCTTT.